This T cell receptor (beta chain) was profiled in a study of cytomegalovirus exposure and HLA in healthy donors. CDR1 is MNHEY and CDR2 is SVGAGI in the germline V gene. V was clipped by 5 bases and J by 4 bases; unmatched bases: 7. The CDR3 runs to 14 residues. There are a few counts of this clone. The primer mix had 60 Vbeta and 13 Jbeta primers. Assay used: immunoSEQ multiplex PCR; TCRdb lists only in-frame clones, some missing. The table has 150,000 to 200,000 clones, around four fifths seen once. This chain links TRBV6-5 with TRBJ1-2; 7 bases match TRBD1. Specimen: PBMCs. This TCR was recovered from a young man in good health and CMV-seropositive. The DNA of the CDR3 is TGTGCCAGCAGTGAAACACAGGGGAGCTATGGCTACACCTTC. Protein product: CASSETQGSYGYTF.